One and the same sample provided the 18 T cell receptor beta chains below, sequenced in a study of cytomegalovirus exposure and HLA in healthy donors. PCR amplification relied on 60 Vbeta primers (plus 13 Jbeta primers). Clones were sequenced by immunoSEQ multiplex PCR, and TCRdb holds only the in-frame ones, with some missing. The data contain some 180,000 clones, around 77% of them singletons. Material: PBMCs. The receptor set was obtained from a man aged 25-45 years in good health and CMV-seronegative.

This CDR3 reads CASKDRGGNQPQHF. As DNA, the CDR3 is TGTGCCAGCAAGGACAGGGGAGGCAATCAGCCCCAGCATTTT. This chain connects TRBV2 to TRBJ1-5; 9 nucleotides match TRBD1. Trimming removed 7 bases from V and 2 bases from J; junction bases left unmatched: 3. Germline V gives CDR1 SNHLY, CDR2 FYNNEI. The CDR3 extends over 14 amino acids.

J is TRBJ2-2 and V is TRBV5-4; D unresolved. This CDR3 has 11 amino acids. Germline loops: CDR1 SGHNT, CDR2 YYREEE (reference sequence). The V gene lost 4 bases and the J gene lost 6 bases, with 4 bases spanning the gap. Here the CDR3 reads CASSHSGELFF. The CDR3 DNA sequence: TGTGCCAGCAGCCACTCCGGGGAGCTGTTTTTT.

The V call is TRBV7-9, the J call TRBJ1-1; D not resolved. CDR1 is SEHNR and CDR2 is FQNEAQ in the germline V gene (reference sequence). Trimming took 5 bases from V and 4 from J, leaving 14 bases between them. The CDR3 is made up of 14 amino acids. CDR3: CASSERRPSTEAFF. CDR3 nucleotide sequence: TGTGCCAGCAGCGAACGGCGGCCGTCCACTGAAGCTTTCTTT. The variable domain in full, completed from reference TRBV7-9 and TRBJ1-1, reads DTGVSQNPRHKITKRGQNVTFRCDPISEHNRLYWYRQTLGQGPEFLTYFQNEAQLEKSRLLSDRFSAERPKGSFSTLEIQRTEQGDSAMYLCASSERRPSTEAFFGQGTRLTVV.

The chain employs TRBV19 and TRBJ1-2; 9 nucleotides agree with TRBD1. This CDR3 has 16 residues. V lost 6 bases and J lost 7; bases outside the gene matches: 15. In germline, CDR1 is LNHDA, CDR2 SQIVND (reference sequence). Here the CDR3 DNA reads TGTGCCAGTAGGTCCGGAACAGGGGGCGTTGTTGGTGGCTACACCTTC. Amino acid sequence: CASRSGTGGVVGGYTF.

The CDR3: CASSVLGGPTYEQYF. The CDR3 region has the DNA TGTGCCAGCAGCGTGCTGGGGGGACCTACCTACGAGCAGTACTTC. V usage is TRBV9 and J usage is TRBJ2-7; D may be TRBD2 (6 bases). The CDR3 contains 15 residues. CDR1 SGDLS and CDR2 YYNGEE come from the germline V gene. V was cut by 2 bases and J by 2 bases, with 14 bases left in between.

This rearrangement joins TRBV5-1 to TRBJ2-1, with 8 bases aligning to TRBD1. This CDR3 is 15 amino acids long. CDR1 is SGHRS, CDR2 YFSETQ, per germline. The ends lost 4 bases at V and 6 bases at J; junction bases unmatched: 9. DNA for the CDR3: TGCGCCAGCAGCCCGCGGACAGGGTTCTTCAATGAGCAGTTCTTC. The encoded protein is CASSPRTGFFNEQFF.

This clone was detected a few times. CDR3: CASSPKGGYTEAFF. The DNA of the CDR3 is TGTGCCAGCAGCCCCAAAGGGGGCTACACTGAAGCTTTCTTT. The rearrangement joins TRBV7-9 to TRBJ1-1; 7 nucleotides line up with TRBD1. With 5 bases clipped from V and 3 bases from J, the junction kept 6 bases outside the gene matches. The length of the CDR3 is 14 residues. Germline V gives CDR1 SEHNR, CDR2 FQNEAQ (reference sequence).

The V and J genes are TRBV28 and TRBJ1-5; no firm D call. V shed 6 bases and J shed 5 bases, with 11 bases lying between them. This CDR3 is 13 amino acids long. Germline CDR1 is MDHEN and CDR2 is SYDVKM. CDR3 sequence: CASSLHGDQPQHF. The DNA of the CDR3 is TGTGCCAGCAGCCTACACGGGGATCAGCCCCAGCATTTT.

A few counts support this clone. This sequence joins TRBV10-1 and TRBJ2-3, with TRBD2 identical over 9 bases. Germline V gene lookup returns CDR1 WNHNN and CDR2 SYGVQD (reference sequence). This CDR3 contains 19 residues. J lost 1 base, V lost 2 bases, and 13 bases had no gene match. Written as DNA, the CDR3 is TGCGCCAGCAGTGAGAGGCCAGCGGGAGGAGGTCAAGGCACAGATACGCAGTATTTT. The encoded protein is CASSERPAGGGQGTDTQYF.

CDR3 sequence: CASSLGRMAGTGYNEQFF. The DNA of the CDR3 is TGTGCCAGCAGCTTGGGGAGGATGGCCGGGACTGGCTACAATGAGCAGTTCTTC. The chain employs TRBV5-6 and TRBJ2-1; TRBD2 is a possible D gene (6 bases). Germline CDR1 is SGHDT and CDR2 is YYEEEE. The CDR3 has 18 amino acids. Trimming removed 0 bases from V and 3 bases from J, with 19 bases in between.

This clone has just a few counts. The J gene is TRBJ2-7, the V gene TRBV5-1; D is unresolved. Germline V gives CDR1 SGHRS, CDR2 YFSETQ. V lost 1 base and J lost 2, with 7 bases in between. The CDR3 covers 13 residues. CDR3 coding DNA: TGCGCCAGCAGCTTGACTCATACCTACGAGCAGTACTTC. It encodes CASSLTHTYEQYF.

This clone was seen just once. The chain recombines TRBV6-5 with TRBJ1-5, with D unclear. The CDR3 sequence is 13 residues long. V lost 5 bases and J lost 6, with 11 bases in between. Germline V CDR1 and CDR2: MNHEY, SVGAGI. The CDR3 DNA reads TGTGCCAGCAGTCCCTCCCGCGGTCAGCCCCAGCATTTT. It codes for CASSPSRGQPQHF.

The rearrangement links TRBV18 to TRBJ2-7, with 8 bases that match TRBD2. Losses at the gene ends were 2 bases for V and 0 bases for J; bases not matched to a gene: 0. Per the germline V gene, CDR1 is KGHSH and CDR2 is LQKENI. The CDR3 is 14 residues long. The CDR3 DNA reads as TGTGCCAGCTCACCAACTAGCGGCTCCTACGAGCAGTACTTC. This gives the protein CASSPTSGSYEQYF.

The gene calls are TRBV6-1 and TRBJ2-7; TRBD1 aligns across 9 bases. CDR3 length: 14 residues. Germline V gene sequence: CDR1 MNHNS, CDR2 SASEGT. V dropped 5 bases and J dropped 3; count of bases not matched to a gene: 5. This CDR3 reads CASSTQGASYEQYF. The DNA for the CDR3 is TGTGCCAGCAGTACACAGGGGGCTAGCTACGAGCAGTACTTC.

V gene TRBV5-4 combines with J gene TRBJ2-1; D possibly corresponds to TRBD1 (6 bases). V was cut by 3 bases and J by 5 bases, with 12 bases left in between. The CDR3 spans 14 residues. The germline gives CDR1 SGHNT, CDR2 YYREEE (reference sequence). The CDR3 DNA follows: TGTGCCAGCAGCTCCAAAAGACAGGACAATGAGCAGTTCTTC. Its translation: CASSSKRQDNEQFF.

V usage is TRBV4-1 and J usage is TRBJ1-1; no clear D gene. Per the germline V gene, CDR1 is MGHRA and CDR2 is YSYEKL. CDR3 length equals 13 residues. V was shortened by 4 bases and J by 6 bases, with 12 bases between the two germline ends. CDR3 residues: CASSPPWSPEAFF. The CDR3 region has the DNA TGCGCCAGCAGCCCGCCCTGGAGCCCTGAAGCTTTCTTT.

The gene calls are TRBV10-3 and TRBJ2-1, with 9 bases that match TRBD1. CDR1 is ENHRY and CDR2 is SYGVKD in the germline V gene. The CDR3 has 14 residues. The junction had 10 bases not matched to a gene; V was cut back by 10 bases and J by 6 bases. The CDR3 loop reads CATFTGTGFNEQFF. DNA of the CDR3: TGTGCCACTTTTACCGGGACAGGGTTCAATGAGCAGTTCTTC.

This chain connects TRBV15 to TRBJ1-6; 7 positions match TRBD1. The CDR3 loop spans 17 amino acids. The junction had 9 bases not matched to a gene; V was cut back by 4 bases and J by 3 bases. Germline V gene lookup returns CDR1 LNHNV and CDR2 YYDKDF (reference sequence). CDR3 bases: TGTGCCACCAGCATAGCAAAAGGGGGCGGCTATAATTCACCCCTCCACTTT. Translated, it gives CATSIAKGGGYNSPLHF.